This TCR beta chain stems from a study of blood T cell repertoires in COVID-19. On the study more broadly: Samples taken during acute and convalescent COVID-19 were collected in the United States, Italy and Spain.

Methods used by the authors: Amplifying reference gene primers gave estimates of nucleated cell counts. Sequenced by immunoSEQ multiplex PCR; TCRdb stores in-frame clones only, minus some. V and J calls and clone size are those listed in that table; D and trimming were worked out from the DNA. The data show 120,000 or so clones, approximately 90% seen once. CDR1 SGHTS and CDR2 YDEGEE come from the germline V gene. With V trimmed by 0 bases and J by 5 bases, 8 bases remained unmatched. The CDR3 is 16 residues long. The source is a man between 45 and 60 years old with acute or convalescent COVID-19. What was sequenced was peripheral blood. The chain carries TRBV5-8 and TRBJ2-1; 7 bases agree with TRBD2. CDR3 bases: TGTGCCAGCAGCTTGGTCTGGCTAGCGGAAAACAATGAGCAGTTCTTC. Its translation: CASSLVWLAENNEQFF.